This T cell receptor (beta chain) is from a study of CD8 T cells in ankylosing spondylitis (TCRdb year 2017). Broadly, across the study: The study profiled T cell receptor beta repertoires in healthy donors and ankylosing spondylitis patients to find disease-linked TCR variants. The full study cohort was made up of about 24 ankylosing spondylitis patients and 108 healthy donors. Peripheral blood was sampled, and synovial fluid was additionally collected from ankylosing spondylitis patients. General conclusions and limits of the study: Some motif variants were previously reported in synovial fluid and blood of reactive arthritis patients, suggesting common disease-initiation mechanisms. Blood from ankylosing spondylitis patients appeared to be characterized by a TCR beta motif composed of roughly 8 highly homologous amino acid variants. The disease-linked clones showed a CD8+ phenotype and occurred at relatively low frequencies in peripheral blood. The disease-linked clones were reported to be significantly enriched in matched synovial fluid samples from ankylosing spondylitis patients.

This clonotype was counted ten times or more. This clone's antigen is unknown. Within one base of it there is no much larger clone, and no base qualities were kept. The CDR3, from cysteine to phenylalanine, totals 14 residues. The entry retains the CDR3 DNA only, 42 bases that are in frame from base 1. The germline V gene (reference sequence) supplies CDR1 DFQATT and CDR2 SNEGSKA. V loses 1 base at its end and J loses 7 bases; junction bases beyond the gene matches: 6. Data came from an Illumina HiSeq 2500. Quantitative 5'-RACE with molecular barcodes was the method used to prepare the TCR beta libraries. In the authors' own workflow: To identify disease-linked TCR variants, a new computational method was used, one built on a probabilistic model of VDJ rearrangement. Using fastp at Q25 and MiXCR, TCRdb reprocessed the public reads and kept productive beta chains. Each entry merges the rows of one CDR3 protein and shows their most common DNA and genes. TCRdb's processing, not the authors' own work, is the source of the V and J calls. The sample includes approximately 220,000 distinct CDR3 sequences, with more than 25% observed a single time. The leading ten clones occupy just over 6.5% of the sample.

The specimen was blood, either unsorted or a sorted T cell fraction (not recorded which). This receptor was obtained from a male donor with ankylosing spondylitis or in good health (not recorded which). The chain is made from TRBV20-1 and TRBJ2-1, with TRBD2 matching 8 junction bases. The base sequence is TGCAGTGCTAGAGGAGCGGGAGCTGGTAATGAGCAGTTCTTC. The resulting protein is CSARGAGAGNEQFF.